Listed here are 7 T cell receptor beta chains from one sample, sequenced in a study of cytomegalovirus exposure and HLA in healthy donors. The PCR made use of 60 Vbeta and 13 Jbeta primers. The method was immunoSEQ multiplex PCR; TCRdb's version includes in-frame clones alone and lacks a portion of them. The sample has approximately 150,000 clones, 80% seen once. The material sequenced was PBMCs. These receptors were collected from a man aged 25 to 40 in good health and CMV-seronegative.

This chain connects TRBV7-2 to TRBJ2-2, with 8 bases aligning to TRBD1. From germline, CDR1 is SGHTA and CDR2 FQGNSA. This CDR3 has 14 amino acids. The V gene end was trimmed by 10 bases and the J gene end by 4 bases; junction bases not matched to a gene: 8. The CDR3 bases are TGTGCCACAAAGCAGGGGGCGGGCACCGGGGAGCTGTTTTTT. Amino acid sequence: CATKQGAGTGELFF.

V and J are TRBV15 and TRBJ2-7, with no clear D. Trimming pared 2 bases from V and 0 bases from J, leaving 8 bases between. In germline, CDR1 is LNHNV, CDR2 YYDKDF (reference sequence). The CDR3 has 14 residues. CDR3 residues: CATSRPVSSYEQYF. In DNA form, the CDR3 reads TGTGCCACCAGCAGACCTGTCTCCTCCTACGAGCAGTACTTC.

The table lists this clone with a count of one. The genes are TRBV7-9 and TRBJ1-4, with D hard to call. The ends were cut back, 1 base at V and 5 bases at J, with 14 bases in the middle. This CDR3 spans 16 amino acids. Germline V gene data show CDR1 as SEHNR and CDR2 as FQNEAQ (reference sequence). Here the CDR3 reads CASSLGAVGLNEKLFF. The CDR3 region has the DNA TGTGCCAGCAGCTTAGGGGCAGTGGGCCTCAATGAAAAACTGTTTTTT.

The chain uses TRBV7-6 and TRBJ2-1; 11 bases align to TRBD2. V lost 2 bases to trimming and J lost 3 bases; unmatched junction nucleotides: 6. Looked up from germline, CDR1 is SGHVS and CDR2 is FNYEAQ. CDR3 length: 17 residues. This CDR3 is CASSLQTSGTLYNEQFF. CDR3 nucleotides: TGTGCCAGCAGCTTACAGACTAGCGGGACCCTCTACAATGAGCAGTTCTTC.

This chain joins TRBV5-1 and TRBJ2-2; 8 bases are shared with TRBD1. The germline V gene encodes CDR1 SGHRS and CDR2 YFSETQ. The CDR3 extends over 16 amino acids. V dropped 0 bases and J dropped 6; count of bases not matched to a gene: 7. Here the CDR3 DNA reads TGCGCCAGCAGCTTGGGACAGGGGAGTAGCGCCGGGGAGCTGTTTTTT. Its translation: CASSLGQGSSAGELFF.

The gene calls are TRBV9 and TRBJ2-7, with 8 bases matching TRBD2. CDR3 length: 16 residues. CDR1 and CDR2 (germline): SGDLS, YYNGEE. Trimming cost V 0 bases and J 1 base; bases outside gene matches: 6. The CDR3, as DNA: TGTGCCAGCAGCGTAGATGGCCCGGGGGGGTCCTACGAGCAGTACTTC. As protein: CASSVDGPGGSYEQYF.

This clone was detected only a few times. The V and J genes are TRBV11-3 and TRBJ1-2, with D uncertain. Trimming took 1 base from V and 7 from J, leaving 7 bases between them. This CDR3 is 12 amino acids long. Looked up from germline, CDR1 is SGHNT and CDR2 is YENEEA. CDR3 nucleotide sequence: TGTGCCAGCAGCTTAGGGAGAGGTGGCTACACCTTC. Translation gives CASSLGRGGYTF.